A single sample is the source of the 24 T cell receptor beta chains below, sequenced in a study of blood T cell repertoires in COVID-19. Produced via immunoSEQ multiplex PCR; TCRdb's table is partial and in-frame only. The table shows roughly 260,000 clones, with approximately 85% occurring only once. Material for sequencing was PBMCs or T cells enriched from blood (not recorded which). These receptors all stem from a woman between 50 and 59 years old who had recovered from COVID-19.

The chain employs TRBV9 and TRBJ1-2, with D unresolved. Trimming took 4 bases from V and 3 from J, leaving 16 bases between them. The germline V gene has CDR1 SGDLS and CDR2 YYNGEE. This CDR3 contains 15 residues. CDR3 in amino acids: CASSTFSGNYYGYTF. The CDR3 bases are TGTGCCAGCAGCACTTTTTCCGGGAACTACTATGGCTACACCTTC.

This clone was found a few times. The genes are TRBV4-1 and TRBJ2-7; 7 bases agree with TRBD1. CDR1 is MGHRA, CDR2 YSYEKL, per germline. CDR3 length: 14 amino acids. V gave up 3 bases and J gave up 1 base; unmatched junction bases: 3. The CDR3 sequence: CASSQRTGSYEQYF. The CDR3, as DNA: TGCGCCAGCAGCCAGCGGACAGGATCCTACGAGCAGTACTTC.

This clone was seen more than once but under ten times. The V and J genes are TRBV6-1 and TRBJ1-1, with 7 bases identical to TRBD1. Germline values: CDR1 MNHNS, CDR2 SASEGT. V lost 6 bases, J lost 3 bases, and 7 bases stayed unmatched. There are 14 residues in the CDR3. The CDR3 here is CASRIDREDTEAFF. The CDR3 DNA follows: TGTGCCAGCAGGATAGACAGGGAGGACACTGAAGCTTTCTTT.

V is TRBV9 and J is TRBJ2-2; maybe TRBD1 (6 bases). This CDR3 region has 15 residues. In germline, CDR1 is SGDLS, CDR2 YYNGEE. V lost 4 bases, J lost 5 bases, and 15 bases lay in between. The CDR3 DNA reads as TGTGCCAGCAGCCAATGGACAGAAAATACCGGGGAGCTGTTTTTT. It encodes CASSQWTENTGELFF. Full variable domain (remainder filled in from reference TRBV9 and TRBJ2-2): DSGVTQTPKHLITATGQRVTLRCSPRSGDLSVYWYQQSLDQGLQFLIQYYNGEERAKGNILERFSAQQFPDLHSELNLSSLELGDSALYFCASSQWTENTGELFFGEGSRLTVL.

This chain links TRBV18 with TRBJ1-5, with 8 bases matching TRBD1. The length of the CDR3 is 16 residues. Germline-derived CDR1 and CDR2 are KGHSH and LQKENI. With 2 bases clipped from V and 4 bases from J, the junction kept 7 bases outside the gene matches. The CDR3 loop is CASSPKAGGRNQPQHF. In DNA, the CDR3 is TGTGCCAGCTCACCAAAGGCAGGGGGCCGTAATCAGCCCCAGCATTTT.

This clone was recorded a few times. The V and J genes are TRBV4-1 and TRBJ2-1; 10 nucleotides align to TRBD2. Germline-derived CDR1 and CDR2 are MGHRA and YSYEKL. V was clipped by 2 bases and J by 6 bases; unmatched bases: 10. The CDR3 is 17 amino acids. The CDR3 reads CASSQSSYSGRRNEQFF. The CDR3 DNA reads as TGCGCCAGCAGCCAATCTTCCTATAGCGGGAGGCGCAATGAGCAGTTCTTC.

This sequence joins TRBV6-5 and TRBJ2-7, with D possibly being TRBD1 (6 bases). Germline V gene data show CDR1 as MNHEY and CDR2 as SVGAGI. The CDR3 sequence is 15 residues long. The V end was cut by 10 bases, the J end by 0 bases, with 19 bases between. The CDR3 region is CATSPGVTSSYEQYF. CDR3 DNA: TGTGCCACCTCCCCAGGGGTAACGAGCTCCTACGAGCAGTACTTC.

This chain joins TRBV19 and TRBJ2-7; 8 bases map to TRBD2. With 4 bases clipped from V and 1 base from J, the junction kept 3 bases outside the gene matches. Germline CDR1 reads LNHDA; CDR2 reads SQIVND (reference sequence). The CDR3 contains 14 residues. In nucleotides, the CDR3 is TGTGCCAGTAGTAGCGGGACTAGTTCCTACGAGCAGTACTTC. This translates into CASSSGTSSYEQYF.

The CDR3: CASSPPRGIADYEQYF. CDR3 coding DNA: TGTGCCAGCAGCCCCCCCCGCGGGATAGCGGACTACGAGCAGTACTTC. This rearrangement joins TRBV3-1 (or the pseudogene TRBV3-2) to TRBJ2-7; D is possibly TRBD2 (6 bases). Trimming stripped 4 bases from V and 3 bases from J, with 19 bases between. CDR3 length: 16 amino acids. Germline assignment: CDR1 LGHDT and CDR2 YNNKEL (reference sequence).

CDR3: CASSPDREGDEQYF. In nucleotides, the CDR3 is TGTGCCAGCAGCCCTGACAGGGAAGGAGACGAGCAGTACTTC. This chain links TRBV28 with TRBJ2-7; 7 bases fit TRBD1. With 6 bases clipped from V and 5 bases from J, the junction kept 10 bases outside the gene matches. Germline CDR1 MDHEN, CDR2 SYDVKM. This CDR3 spans 14 amino acids.

This clone was picked up one time. The chain is built from TRBV3-1 (or the pseudogene TRBV3-2) and TRBJ2-1, with D hard to call. Trimming left V 3 bases short and J 10 bases short, with 13 bases between. The CDR3 covers 13 residues. The germline gives CDR1 LGHDT, CDR2 YNNKEL (reference sequence). The CDR3 DNA reads as TGTGCCAGCAGCCATTTAGATCATCGGGAGCAGTTCTTC. This gives the protein CASSHLDHREQFF.

This clone was seen once. The rearrangement uses TRBV5-1 and TRBJ2-7; a possible D gene is TRBD1 (6 bases). The CDR3 runs 15 residues. V gave up 0 bases and J gave up 1 base, with 11 bases separating them. Germline V gene lookup returns CDR1 SGHRS and CDR2 YFSETQ. The CDR3: CASSLVPTGSYEQYF. CDR3 in DNA: TGCGCCAGCAGCTTGGTTCCGACAGGATCCTACGAGCAGTACTTC. Full variable domain (outside the CDR3, taken from reference TRBV5-1 and TRBJ2-7): KAGVTQTPRYLIKTRGQQVTLSCSPISGHRSVSWYQQTPGQGLQFLFEYFSETQRNKGNFPGRFSGRQFSNSRSEMNVSTLELGDSALYLCASSLVPTGSYEQYFGPGTRLTVT.

This chain connects TRBV27 to TRBJ1-1; maybe TRBD1 (6 bases). V was trimmed by 6 bases and J by 0 bases, leaving 11 bases between them. From germline, CDR1 is MNHEY and CDR2 SMNVEV (reference sequence). The length of the CDR3 is 14 residues. The CDR3 DNA is TGTGCCAGCAGGATAACAGGGATGAACACTGAAGCTTTCTTT. This encodes CASRITGMNTEAFF.

The chain recombines TRBV19 with TRBJ2-1; 8 positions agree with TRBD2. The CDR3 sequence is 16 residues long. The J segment lost 4 bases and the V segment lost 0 bases, leaving 5 bases of the junction unmatched. Germline loops: CDR1 LNHDA, CDR2 SQIVND (reference sequence). Here the CDR3 DNA reads TGTGCCAGTAGTATAGATACCAGCGGGAGTTACAATGAGCAGTTCTTC. Translated: CASSIDTSGSYNEQFF.

The chain carries TRBV7-6 and TRBJ1-2, with a possible D match to TRBD1 (6 bases). This CDR3 has 14 residues. V was clipped by 3 bases and J by 4 bases, with 12 bases between them. Germline V gene lookup returns CDR1 SGHVS and CDR2 FNYEAQ. CDR3: CASSLEDSPYGYTF. CDR3 in DNA: TGTGCCAGCAGCTTGGAGGACAGCCCCTATGGCTACACCTTC.

The chain employs TRBV11-2 and TRBJ1-3; a weak D match, TRBD1 (5 bases). The CDR3 extends over 16 amino acids. Germline V gives CDR1 SGHAT, CDR2 FQNNGV. With 1 base removed from V and 0 bases from J, the gap between germline ends came to 10 bases. The CDR3: CASSLVGQGSGNTIYF. The DNA for the CDR3 is TGTGCCAGCAGCTTAGTTGGGCAGGGCTCTGGAAACACCATATATTTT.

V gene TRBV3-1 (or the pseudogene TRBV3-2) combines with J gene TRBJ2-5, with a possible D match to TRBD2 (5 bases). Trimming cost V 2 bases and J 5 bases, with 12 bases left between them. The V gene's germline CDR1 is LGHDT and CDR2 YNNKEL (reference sequence). This CDR3 has 14 amino acids. CDR3 nucleotide sequence: TGTGCCAGCAGCCAAAACGGCGGGTCTGAGACCCAGTACTTC. This translates into CASSQNGGSETQYF.

The rearrangement joins TRBV30 to TRBJ1-5; no definite D call. The CDR3 contains 13 residues. Trimming took off 2 bases at V and 4 bases at J, with 9 bases between the two ends. From germline, CDR1 is GTSNPN and CDR2 SVGIG (reference sequence). CDR3 nucleotide sequence: TGTGCCTGGAGTCGGGATAGGAATCAGCCCCAGCATTTT. Its translation is CAWSRDRNQPQHF.

The J gene is TRBJ2-7, the V gene TRBV7-9; tentatively, D is TRBD2 (5 bases). The CDR3 is 13 amino acids. V gave up 1 base and J gave up 3 bases, with 7 bases separating them. Germline V gene lookup returns CDR1 SEHNR and CDR2 FQNEAQ (reference sequence). The CDR3: CASSLGEFYEQYF. CDR3 in DNA: TGTGCCAGCAGCTTAGGGGAGTTCTACGAGCAGTACTTC.

This sequence joins TRBV5-4 and TRBJ2-7; 9 bases align to TRBD2. The length of the CDR3 is 17 residues. J gave up 0 bases and V 4 bases, and 11 bases lay outside the gene matches. Germline loops: CDR1 SGHNT, CDR2 YYREEE (reference sequence). This CDR3 is CASSQPSGAGGSYEQYF. DNA of the CDR3: TGTGCCAGCAGCCAGCCGTCGGGAGCGGGGGGCTCCTACGAGCAGTACTTC.

The J gene is TRBJ1-1, the V gene TRBV28; TRBD1 aligns across 7 bases. Germline V gene sequence: CDR1 MDHEN, CDR2 SYDVKM. V shed 2 bases and J 4 bases; nucleotides not matched to a gene: 4. The CDR3 runs 14 residues. The CDR3 reads CASSLNRGGTEAFF. In nucleotides, the CDR3 is TGTGCCAGCAGTTTAAACAGGGGAGGCACTGAAGCTTTCTTT.

The gene calls are TRBV5-1 and TRBJ2-2, with D possibly TRBD1 on 5 matching bases. CDR1 SGHRS and CDR2 YFSETQ come from the germline V gene. Trimming left V 7 bases short and J 5 bases short, with 12 bases between. CDR3 length: 13 amino acids. In nucleotides, the CDR3 is TGCGCCAGCCTGGGCAGGGTTACCGGGGAGCTGTTTTTT. Its protein product is CASLGRVTGELFF.

This clone appeared once. The chain couples TRBV28 to TRBJ2-5; no definite D call. CDR3 length equals 13 residues. Germline V gene data show CDR1 as MDHEN and CDR2 as SYDVKM. The ends were cut back, 2 bases at V and 5 bases at J, with 9 bases in the middle. The CDR3 DNA follows: TGTGCCAGCAGTTTAAACGTCGGGGAGACCCAGTACTTC. It specifies CASSLNVGETQYF.

The chain uses TRBV11-2 and TRBJ2-7; D possibly corresponds to TRBD1 (5 bases). V lost 2 bases to trimming and J lost 7 bases, with 12 bases between them. The CDR3 length is 13 residues. Germline CDR1 and CDR2: SGHAT and FQNNGV. CDR3 nucleotides: TGTGCCAGCAGCTTATTCCAGGGCCTAGAGCAGTACTTC. Its protein product is CASSLFQGLEQYF.